The TCR beta chain described here comes from a study of blood T cell repertoires in COVID-19. Looking at the study overall: The study drew acute and convalescent COVID-19 samples from the United States, Italy and Spain.

The length of the CDR3 is 11 residues. Trimming removed 10 bases from V and 1 base from J, with 7 bases in between. While infection was still active, Seattle patients were enrolled and then followed longitudinally. Libraries were prepared by immunoSEQ multiplex PCR; TCRdb keeps only in-frame clonotypes and omits some of them. This table has fewer than 350,000 clones, 86% appearing once. The material sequenced was peripheral blood. The genes are TRBV12-3 or TRBV12-4 and TRBJ2-5, with unresolved D. This clonotype was obtained from a woman in her 70s with COVID-19, enrolled during active disease. CDR3 in DNA: TGTGCCATTTCGAGCCAAGAGACCCAGTACTTC. The encoded protein is CAISSQETQYF.